Listed here are 21 T cell receptor beta chains from one sample, sequenced in a study of T cells expressing NK-cell markers. TCRdb reprocessed the 5' RACE reads and reports one entry per CDR3 protein, with no DNA. The sample is made up of some 390,000 distinct CDR3 sequences, and the top ten hold roughly a tenth of it. Sequencing input: blood T cells: a sorted CD56 or NKG2C T cell subset, CD4+ or CD8+ T cells, or bulk PBMC T cells (not recorded which). Receptors were obtained from a woman aged 50 to 60 in good health.

This chain joins TRBV4-1 and TRBJ1-5; the TCRdb D gene call, TRBD1, has no DNA to confirm it. The CDR3 is 16 amino acids. Per germline, CDR1 MGHRA and CDR2 YSYEKL. The CDR3 spells CASSQGAGGSNQPQHF.

The CDR3 region is CASVAVRGTQYF. This chain links TRBV28 with TRBJ2-3; TCRdb's assignment of TRBD2 cannot be checked, as there is no DNA. The CDR3 is made up of 12 amino acids. The V gene's germline CDR1 is MDHEN and CDR2 SYDVKM.

The chain couples TRBV2 to TRBJ1-2. This CDR3 has 15 amino acids. Germline lookup yields CDR1 SNHLY and CDR2 FYNNEI. The chain's CDR3 is CASSEEAGHRSGYTF. Full variable domain (remainder filled in from reference TRBV2 and TRBJ1-2): EPEVTQTPSHQVTQMGQEVILRCVPISNHLYFYWYRQILGQKVEFLVSFYNNEISEKSEIFDDQFSVERPDGSNFTLKIRSTKLEDSAMYFCASSEEAGHRSGYTFGSGTRLTVV.

V usage is TRBV5-4 and J usage is TRBJ2-5. The germline CDR1 and CDR2 sequences are SGHNT and YYREEE (reference sequence). The CDR3 is 14 residues long. CDR3 sequence: CASSLPGNQETQYF.

The chain employs TRBV7-3 and TRBJ2-3; TCRdb indicates TRBD1, and absent DNA this call remains unverified. CDR1 and CDR2 (germline): SGHTA, FQGTGA. The CDR3 runs 16 residues. The CDR3 here is CASSPGVGGLTDTQYF.

This rearrangement joins TRBV3-1 to TRBJ1-3. Germline V gene sequence: CDR1 LGHDT, CDR2 YNNKEL (reference sequence). This CDR3 has 15 residues. The CDR3: CASSQGQATGNTIYF.

J is TRBJ2-5 and V is TRBV2. Germline assignment: CDR1 SNHLY and CDR2 FYNNEI. This CDR3 spans 12 amino acids. The CDR3 spells CASMETWETQYF.

V is TRBV29-1 and J is TRBJ2-3; TCRdb outputs TRBD2, but without DNA this stays unchecked. CDR1 and CDR2 from the germline V gene are SQVTM and ANQGSEA. This CDR3 has 13 residues. CDR3 sequence reads: CSASGRLADTQYF.

This chain joins TRBV6-1 and TRBJ1-2; TCRdb returns TRBD1, unconfirmable since there is no DNA. The CDR3 sequence is 15 residues long. Germline V gene sequence: CDR1 MNHNS, CDR2 SASEGT. CDR3 in amino acids: CASREQGRTNYGYTF.

The chain is built from TRBV7-3 and TRBJ2-7; the D call from TCRdb, TRBD1, cannot be confirmed without DNA. This CDR3 region has 14 residues. Germline CDR1 reads SGHTA; CDR2 reads FQGTGA. The CDR3 protein is CASSPGRGRDEQYF. The whole variable domain, filled in from reference TRBV7-3 and TRBJ2-7, reads GAGVSQTPSNKVTEKGKYVELRCDPISGHTALYWYRQSLGQGPEFLIYFQGTGAADDSGLPNDRFFAVRPEGSVSTLKIQRTERGDSAVYLCASSPGRGRDEQYFGPGTRLTVT.

The rearrangement uses TRBV28 and TRBJ1-4; TCRdb reports TRBD1, a call that lacks DNA to check it against. Germline V gives CDR1 MDHEN, CDR2 SYDVKM. The CDR3 contains 15 residues. CDR3: CASSLPDRGGSLLFF.

The J gene is TRBJ2-1, the V gene TRBV7-9; TCRdb outputs TRBD2, but without DNA this stays unchecked. The CDR3 sequence is 17 residues long. Germline loops: CDR1 SEHNR, CDR2 FQNEAQ (reference sequence). The CDR3 sequence: CASSLAGVSGTYNEQFF.

The chain has TRBV3-1 and TRBJ1-2. This CDR3 is built from 12 residues. Per the germline V gene, CDR1 is LGHDT and CDR2 is YNNKEL (reference sequence). Here the CDR3 reads CASRTANYGYTF.

This sequence joins TRBV29-1 and TRBJ2-3; TCRdb's D call, TRBD2, is unchecked because there is no DNA. The germline CDR1 and CDR2 sequences are SQVTM and ANQGSEA. CDR3 length equals 17 residues. The CDR3 loop reads CSVGEWQGMAPTDTQYF.

The chain links TRBV7-6 to TRBJ2-5; the D gene TCRdb calls, TRBD2, cannot be checked with no DNA. Per germline, CDR1 SGHVS and CDR2 FNYEAQ. This CDR3 region has 16 residues. CDR3 sequence: CASSLMGREGQETQYF.

The CDR3 region is CASSFRRMNTEAFF. The chain links TRBV12-3 or TRBV12-4 to TRBJ1-1. The CDR3 has 14 residues.

The chain carries TRBV5-1 and TRBJ2-1; the TCRdb D gene call, TRBD2, has no DNA to confirm it. Germline CDR1 reads SGHRS; CDR2 reads YFSETQ. There are 16 residues in the CDR3. The CDR3 loop reads CASSPLSGRPYNEQFF.

The V and J genes are TRBV21-1 and TRBJ2-2; no DNA is available, so the TRBD2 call from TCRdb remains unchecked. TRBV21-1 is termed a pseudogene. The CDR3 extends over 13 amino acids. The CDR3: CATTCEGRGELFF.

The gene calls are TRBV12-3 or TRBV12-4 and TRBJ2-1. CDR3 length: 15 amino acids. This CDR3 reads CASSSSGSSYNEQFF.

The chain joins TRBV5-1 to TRBJ2-5; the TRBD1 assignment by TCRdb is unverifiable without DNA. Germline V gene lookup returns CDR1 SGHRS and CDR2 YFSETQ. The CDR3 has 14 amino acids. The CDR3 reads CASSLGWGSETQYF.

This chain links TRBV3-1 with TRBJ2-4; TCRdb's D call of TRBD2 is untestable without DNA. This CDR3 spans 14 amino acids. The germline CDR1 and CDR2 sequences are LGHDT and YNNKEL (reference sequence). CDR3 region: CASSQGGGLEVQYF.